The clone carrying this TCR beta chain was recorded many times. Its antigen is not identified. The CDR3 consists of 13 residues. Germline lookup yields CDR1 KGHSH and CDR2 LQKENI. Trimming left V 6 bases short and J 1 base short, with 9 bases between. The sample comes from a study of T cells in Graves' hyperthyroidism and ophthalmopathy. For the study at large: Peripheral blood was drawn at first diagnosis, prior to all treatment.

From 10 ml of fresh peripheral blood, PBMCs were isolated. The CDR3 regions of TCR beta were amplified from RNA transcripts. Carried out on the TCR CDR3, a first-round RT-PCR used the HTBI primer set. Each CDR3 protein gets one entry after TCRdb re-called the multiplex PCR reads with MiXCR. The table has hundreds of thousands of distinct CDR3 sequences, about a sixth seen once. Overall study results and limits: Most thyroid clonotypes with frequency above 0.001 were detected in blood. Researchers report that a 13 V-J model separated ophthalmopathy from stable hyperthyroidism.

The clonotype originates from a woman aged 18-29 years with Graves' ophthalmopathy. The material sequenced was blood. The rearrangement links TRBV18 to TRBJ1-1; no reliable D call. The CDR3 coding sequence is TGTGCCAGCTCTCCCAATACGAACACTGAAGCTTTCTTT. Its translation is CASSPNTNTEAFF.